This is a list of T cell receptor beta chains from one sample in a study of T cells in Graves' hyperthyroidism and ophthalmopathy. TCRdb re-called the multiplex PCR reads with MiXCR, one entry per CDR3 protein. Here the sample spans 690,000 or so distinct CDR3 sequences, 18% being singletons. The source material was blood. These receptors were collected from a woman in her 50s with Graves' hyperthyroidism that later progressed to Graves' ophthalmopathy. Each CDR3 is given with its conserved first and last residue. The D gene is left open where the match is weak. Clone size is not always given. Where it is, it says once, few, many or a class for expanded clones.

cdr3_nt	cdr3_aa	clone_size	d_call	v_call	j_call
TGTGCCAGCACCGGGGGAATACTTGGAAACACCATATATTTT	CASTGGILGNTIYF	few	NA	TRBV12-3/TRBV12-4	TRBJ1-3
TGCGCCAGCAGCCAAGATCTTGGGGTTATGAACACTGAAGCTTTCTTT	CASSQDLGVMNTEAFF	few	NA	TRBV4-1	TRBJ1-1
TGTGCCAGCAGCCCGGACACTGAAGCTTTCTTT	CASSPDTEAFF	many	NA	TRBV12-3/TRBV12-4	TRBJ1-1
TGTGCCAGCAGTTTCGACGATCAAAGACGGCTCAATCAGCCCCAGCATTTT	CASSFDDQRRLNQPQHF	NA	NA	TRBV7-9	TRBJ1-5
TGTGCCAGCGGTGACAGACAGGACGAGCAGTTCTTC	CASGDRQDEQFF	few	NA	TRBV27	TRBJ2-1
TGTGCCAGCAGAGTGAGGACAGGAGAGGAGACCCAGTACTTC	CASRVRTGEETQYF	NA	TRBD1	TRBV6-1	TRBJ2-5
TGTGCCTGGAGTCCCCCGGGACTCAGTAATAGCAATCAGCCCCAGCATTTT	CAWSPPGLSNSNQPQHF	few	NA	TRBV30	TRBJ1-5
TGTGCCAGCTCACCACCGTCGACCGTAAACACTGAAGCTTTCTTT	CASSPPSTVNTEAFF	many	NA	TRBV18	TRBJ1-1
TGTGCCAGCAGCCTAATAGGGGGGGGGGCCGGGGAGCTGTTTTTT	CASSLIGGGAGELFF	NA	NA	TRBV6-1	TRBJ2-2
TGCAGTGCCCAGACAACTCGGACTAGCGGGGGGCAAGAGACCCAGTACTTC	CSAQTTRTSGGQETQYF	few	TRBD2	TRBV20-1	TRBJ2-5
TGTGCCAGCAGCTTGGGGTCGCTCACAGATACGCAGTATTTT	CASSLGSLTDTQYF	NA	NA	TRBV7-9	TRBJ2-3
TGTGCCAGCAGTTTAACCCACCCCACGGGGAACTATGGCTACACCTTC	CASSLTHPTGNYGYTF	once	NA	TRBV27	TRBJ1-2
TGTGCCAGCAGCCAAGATAGTCAGGGATTCTCCTACGAGCAGTACTTC	CASSQDSQGFSYEQYF	few	NA	TRBV4-2	TRBJ2-7
TGTGCCAGCAATCTGGTGACAGGGATAACTGAAGCTTTCTTT	CASNLVTGITEAFF	few	TRBD1	TRBV9	TRBJ1-1
TGCAGCGTTTATGAGGCCTCCGGGTATGGCTACACCTTC	CSVYEASGYGYTF	NA	NA	TRBV29-1	TRBJ1-2
TGTGCCAGTAGCATAGCGGGGAGAACTCAAGAGACCCAGTACTTC	CASSIAGRTQETQYF	many	TRBD2	TRBV19	TRBJ2-5
TGTGCCAGCAGCTTGGGGTGGGGGGACGACAATGAGCAGTTCTTC	CASSLGWGDDNEQFF	many	NA	TRBV7-8	TRBJ2-1
TGCAGTGCGATAACCGGGACAGGGGCCACTGAAGCTTTCTTT	CSAITGTGATEAFF	few	TRBD1	TRBV20-1	TRBJ1-1
TGTGCCAGCAGCTTAGAGGACAGGGATCAGTATTTT	CASSLEDRDQYF	many	TRBD1	TRBV11-2	TRBJ2-3
TGTGCCAGCAGCTCCACCGAAAATGGACAGGGGGATGATTCACCCCTCCACTTT	CASSSTENGQGDDSPLHF	few	TRBD1	TRBV7-8	TRBJ1-6
TGCAGTGCTAGAAGTTCGGGACAGGGGTTCTGGGACCAGCCCCAGCATTTT	CSARSSGQGFWDQPQHF	many	TRBD1	TRBV20-1	TRBJ1-5
TGCAGTGCTTCGAGCCGGGACAGGGGATGGAGCAATCAGCCCCAGCATTTT	CSASSRDRGWSNQPQHF	many	TRBD1	TRBV20-1	TRBJ1-5
TGTGCCTGGGGGACAGGGGCTAATTCACCCCTCCACTTT	CAWGTGANSPLHF	NA	TRBD1	TRBV30	TRBJ1-6
TGTGCCAGCAGCTTGACAGGGGTCCGCACAGATACGCAGTATTTT	CASSLTGVRTDTQYF	few	TRBD1	TRBV7-3	TRBJ2-3
TGTGCCAGCAGCCCCCACGGCATGGGACTAGCTCTTGCGAGCTCCTACGAGCAGTACTTC	CASSPHGMGLALASSYEQYF	few	TRBD2	TRBV9	TRBJ2-7
TGTGCCAGCAGCCCAAGCCTGACAGCCGCTAACTATGGCTACACCTTC	CASSPSLTAANYGYTF	many	NA	TRBV11-2	TRBJ1-2
TGTGCCAGCAGCTACACAGCGACAGGGGCAGATACGCAGTATTTT	CASSYTATGADTQYF	many	TRBD1	TRBV7-8	TRBJ2-3
TGCGCCAGCAGCCAGCAAACAGGGGAAGAGACCCAGTACTTC	CASSQQTGEETQYF	NA	TRBD1	TRBV4-1	TRBJ2-5
TGTGCCACCAGCCAGAGGGGGCCGGGCACGTCGGGAGGCACCTTC	CATSQRGPGTSGGTF	NA	TRBD1	TRBV15	TRBJ1-2
TGTGCCAGCAGTTTAAGAGGTGGTAGCAATCAGCCCCAGCATTTT	CASSLRGGSNQPQHF	many	NA	TRBV27	TRBJ1-5
TGTGCCACGGCGAGGGAACGAACTAACTATGGCTACACCTTC	CATARERTNYGYTF	few	NA	TRBV6-1	TRBJ1-2
TGTGCCAGCAGTGCTCCGGGAGTCCGGGGCGGGGAGCTGTTTTTT	CASSAPGVRGGELFF	once	NA	TRBV4-2	TRBJ2-2
TGTGCCAGCACCGACGGGTCAAGGAACACCATATATTTT	CASTDGSRNTIYF	few	NA	TRBV12-3/TRBV12-4	TRBJ1-3
TGTGCCAGCAGCCAAATTGGCCCGCGAGAGACCCAGTACTTC	CASSQIGPRETQYF	NA	NA	TRBV16	TRBJ2-5
TGTGCCAGCAGCTTTGAGGGTCTACAGCCCCAGCATTTT	CASSFEGLQPQHF	NA	NA	TRBV7-2	TRBJ1-5
TGCAGTGCTTCGGCCGGGGGCGCCGGATCTCAGCCCCAGCATTTT	CSASAGGAGSQPQHF	NA	NA	TRBV20-1	TRBJ1-5
TGTGCCAGCAGCCCAGGGATAAGCGGGGCCCTGCAAGAGACCCAGTACTTC	CASSPGISGALQETQYF	few	TRBD2	TRBV7-3	TRBJ2-5
TGTGCCACTCGAGGAACTGTGAACACCGGGGAGCTGTTTTTT	CATRGTVNTGELFF	many	NA	TRBV12-3/TRBV12-4	TRBJ2-2
TGTGCCAGCAGCTATTACAGGGGTGACACTGAAGCTTTCTTT	CASSYYRGDTEAFF	few	TRBD1	TRBV13	TRBJ1-1
TGTGCCAGCAGCTTAGCGTGGTTAGTGGAAGAGACCCAGTACTTC	CASSLAWLVEETQYF	NA	NA	TRBV7-2	TRBJ2-5
TGCGCCAGCAGTGAACCAGGGTTGGAGACCCAGTACTTC	CASSEPGLETQYF	NA	NA	TRBV10-1	TRBJ2-5
TGTGCCAGCAGCTTAGTCGCTGCGCTGCAAGAGACCCAGTACTTC	CASSLVAALQETQYF	NA	NA	TRBV7-8	TRBJ2-5
TGTGCCAGCAGCTTAGGATCAGGGGGCTACTCCGAGACCCAGTACTTC	CASSLGSGGYSETQYF	many	TRBD1	TRBV11-2	TRBJ2-5
TGTGCCAGCAGTTTCGAGACAGCCCGAGGGGAGGGCTACACCTTC	CASSFETARGEGYTF	few	NA	TRBV27	TRBJ1-2
TGTGCCAGCAGCCCCGGGACTCCTGGGCGAGCTTTCTTT	CASSPGTPGRAFF	few	NA	TRBV7-2	TRBJ1-1
TGTGCCAGCAGCTTGACAGGGATACAAGCTTTCTTT	CASSLTGIQAFF	many	NA	TRBV5-6	TRBJ1-1
TGTGCCAGCAGCATCGGGACAGGGGTGGGCAATGAGCAGTTCTTC	CASSIGTGVGNEQFF	NA	TRBD1	TRBV7-8	TRBJ2-1